These 32 T cell receptor beta chains were sequenced from one sample in a study of Tregs in tolerant kidney transplant recipients. This table comes from immunoSEQ multiplex PCR, and its TCRdb copy is limited to in-frame clones, with some not included. The data contain more than 75,000 clones, 93% of them singletons. The source was CD4+ T cells from blood, collected before the transplant. The receptors were sampled from a human donor who received a combined kidney and bone marrow transplant.

This clone was seen once. The chain links TRBV7-9 to TRBJ1-5, with D unresolved. Germline V lookup: CDR1 SEHNR, CDR2 FQNEAQ (reference sequence). The CDR3 totals 11 residues. With 2 bases removed from V and 9 bases from J, the gap between germline ends came to 5 bases. Here the CDR3 reads CASSLTGPQHF. DNA of the CDR3: TGTGCCAGCAGCTTAACTGGGCCCCAGCATTTT.

This chain links TRBV9 with TRBJ1-1; TRBD1 matches 7 bases. Germline trimming cut 0 bases from V and 4 bases from J; bases unmatched to any gene: 9. This CDR3 is built from 16 residues. Germline CDR1 is SGDLS and CDR2 is YYNGEE. The CDR3 reads CASSVDPGTVPTEAFF. DNA for the CDR3: TGTGCCAGCAGCGTAGACCCAGGGACAGTGCCCACTGAAGCTTTCTTT. Looking up the rest from reference TRBV9 and TRBJ1-1 gives the full variable domain: DSGVTQTPKHLITATGQRVTLRCSPRSGDLSVYWYQQSLDQGLQFLIQYYNGEERAKGNILERFSAQQFPDLHSELNLSSLELGDSALYFCASSVDPGTVPTEAFFGQGTRLTVV.

This chain joins TRBV7-9 and TRBJ2-7; D gene uncertain. The CDR3 is 14 amino acids. V shed 3 bases and J shed 0 bases, with 9 bases lying between them. Germline lookup yields CDR1 SEHNR and CDR2 FQNEAQ (reference sequence). The CDR3 region is CASSLAGFSYEQYF. The CDR3, as DNA: TGTGCCAGCAGCTTGGCAGGCTTCTCCTACGAGCAGTACTTC.

The V gene is TRBV18, the J gene TRBJ2-5, with D possibly being TRBD1 (6 bases). Between the trimmed V and J ends, which lost 2 bases and 4 bases, there was a span of 11 bases. This CDR3 has 14 amino acids. Germline CDR1 and CDR2: KGHSH and LQKENI. CDR3 nucleotide sequence: TGTGCCAGCTCACCAAGGGGGACCGGAGAGACCCAGTACTTC. It translates to CASSPRGTGETQYF. Drawing the rest from reference TRBV18 and TRBJ2-5, the complete variable domain is NAGVMQNPRHLVRRRGQEARLRCSPMKGHSHVYWYRQLPEEGLKFMVYLQKENIIDESGMPKERFSAEFPKEGPSILRIQQVVRGDSAAYFCASSPRGTGETQYFGPGTRLLVL.

The CDR3 nucleotides are TGTGCCAGCAGCTCCGGACAGGGCACACAAGAGACCCAGTACTTC. Translated: CASSSGQGTQETQYF. This chain connects TRBV7-9 to TRBJ2-5, with TRBD1 matching over 8 bases. V dropped 4 bases and J dropped 2; count of bases not matched to a gene: 6. Germline CDR1 reads SEHNR; CDR2 reads FQNEAQ (reference sequence). This CDR3 is built from 15 residues.

The chain carries TRBV5-1 and TRBJ2-1; 9 positions match TRBD2. Germline lookup yields CDR1 SGHRS and CDR2 YFSETQ. The CDR3 loop spans 16 amino acids. J lost 9 bases, V lost 0 bases, and 10 bases had no gene match. The CDR3 protein is CASSLGIGGRVPEQFF. CDR3 DNA: TGCGCCAGCAGCTTGGGGATAGGCGGGAGGGTTCCTGAGCAGTTCTTC. Using reference TRBV5-1 and TRBJ2-1 for the parts outside the CDR3, the full variable domain is KAGVTQTPRYLIKTRGQQVTLSCSPISGHRSVSWYQQTPGQGLQFLFEYFSETQRNKGNFPGRFSGRQFSNSRSEMNVSTLELGDSALYLCASSLGIGGRVPEQFFGPGTRLTVL.

This clone was seen a single time. The CDR3 spells CASSLKTGVPYNEQFF. The CDR3 region has the DNA TGTGCCAGCAGCTTAAAGACGGGAGTCCCCTACAATGAGCAGTTCTTC. The genes are TRBV7-2 and TRBJ2-1, with D possibly TRBD2 on 6 matching bases. Germline values: CDR1 SGHTA, CDR2 FQGNSA. This CDR3 is 16 amino acids long. Trimming left V 2 bases short and J 2 bases short, with 13 bases between.

CDR3 nucleotide sequence: TGTGCCAGCAGTCCTAACACCGGGGAGCTGTTTTTT. Amino acid sequence: CASSPNTGELFF. The rearrangement links TRBV28 to TRBJ2-2; D is unclear. This CDR3 has 12 residues. CDR1 and CDR2 (germline): MDHEN, SYDVKM. V was clipped by 5 bases and J by 2 bases, with 3 bases between them.

This chain uses TRBV29-1 with TRBJ2-3, with D perhaps matching TRBD2 (6 bases). Germline-derived CDR1 and CDR2 are SQVTM and ANQGSEA. This CDR3 is 14 amino acids long. The V gene lost 3 bases and the J gene lost 6 bases, with 16 bases spanning the gap. DNA of the CDR3: TGCAGCGTTGATGGGGAAGCGGGCGTCGATACGCAGTATTTT. Residues: CSVDGEAGVDTQYF.

The genes are TRBV7-9 and TRBJ2-5, with unresolved D. Germline V lookup: CDR1 SEHNR, CDR2 FQNEAQ (reference sequence). This CDR3 has 12 residues. V shed 2 bases and J shed 4 bases, with 5 bases lying between them. The CDR3 coding sequence is TGTGCCAGCAGCTTACGGAGAGAGACCCAGTACTTC. Translation gives CASSLRRETQYF.

This sequence joins TRBV9 and TRBJ1-6; possible D gene TRBD1, 6 bases. The CDR3 sequence is 16 residues long. The germline CDR1 and CDR2 sequences are SGDLS and YYNGEE. The germline V and J ends were trimmed by 2 bases and 9 bases, with 18 bases remaining between them. The DNA for the CDR3 is TGTGCCAGCAGCGTTGGGCCCAAGGGACACCTTTCACCCCTCCACTTT. Its translation is CASSVGPKGHLSPLHF.

The rearrangement links TRBV5-4 to TRBJ2-1; 10 nucleotides align to TRBD2. Germline values: CDR1 SGHNT, CDR2 YYREEE (reference sequence). J was trimmed by 6 bases and V by 2 bases; bases with no gene match: 5. The CDR3 has 15 amino acids. CDR3: CASSFTSGKGNEQFF. The CDR3, as DNA: TGTGCCAGCAGCTTTACTAGCGGGAAGGGCAATGAGCAGTTCTTC.

The V and J genes are TRBV10-3 and TRBJ1-3; TRBD1 might be the D (6 bases). V gave up 4 bases and J gave up 0 bases, with 19 bases separating them. The length of the CDR3 is 18 residues. Germline CDR1 ENHRY, CDR2 SYGVKD. CDR3 sequence reads: CAISGTVSYINSGNTIYF. The CDR3 DNA sequence: TGTGCCATCAGTGGGACAGTTAGCTACATAAACTCTGGAAACACCATATATTTT.

The chain employs TRBV25-1 and TRBJ2-3, with 9 nucleotides matching TRBD2. V was clipped by 7 bases and J by 2 bases; unmatched bases: 7. The CDR3 length is 15 residues. Germline CDR1 reads MGHDK; CDR2 reads SYGVNS. The CDR3 DNA reads TGTGCCAGCACGGCGGGAGGGGGCTACACAGATACGCAGTATTTT. Protein: CASTAGGGYTDTQYF.

The rearrangement joins TRBV7-2 to TRBJ1-2; 12 bases line up with TRBD1. Germline CDR1 and CDR2: SGHTA and FQGNSA. This CDR3 spans 17 amino acids. V gave up 0 bases and J gave up 4 bases; unmatched junction bases: 6. CDR3 in amino acids: CASSLAPGQGAGYGYTF. For the CDR3, the DNA is TGTGCCAGCAGCTTAGCACCGGGACAGGGGGCGGGCTATGGCTACACCTTC. The whole variable domain, remainder taken from reference TRBV7-2 and TRBJ1-2, is GAGVSQSPSNKVTEKGKDVELRCDPISGHTALYWYRQSLGQGLEFLIYFQGNSAPDKSGLPSDRFSAERTGGSVSTLTIQRTQQEDSAVYLCASSLAPGQGAGYGYTFGSGTRLTVV.

This clone was seen only once. J is TRBJ1-1 and V is TRBV29-1, with D possibly matching TRBD1 (6 bases). This CDR3 is 14 amino acids long. V was shortened by 5 bases and J by 5 bases, with 18 bases between the two germline ends. The germline V gene encodes CDR1 SQVTM and CDR2 ANQGSEA. CDR3 sequence: CSVTPGTRGTEAFF. CDR3 sequence (DNA): TGCAGCGTTACCCCCGGGACACGAGGAACTGAAGCTTTCTTT.

This rearrangement joins TRBV5-4 to TRBJ1-1, with D possibly being TRBD1 (5 bases). This CDR3 region has 13 residues. Trimming shortened V by 1 base and J by 5 bases, and 9 bases separated the two germline ends. Germline lookup yields CDR1 SGHNT and CDR2 YYREEE (reference sequence). CDR3 sequence: CASSLTGGTEAFF. CDR3 in DNA: TGTGCCAGCAGCTTGACCGGGGGTACTGAAGCTTTCTTT.

V and J are TRBV5-1 and TRBJ2-7, with 7 bases matching TRBD1. The CDR3 totals 15 residues. The germline CDR1 and CDR2 sequences are SGHRS and YFSETQ. Trimming at V came to 4 bases and at J to 3 bases, leaving 10 bases not matched to a gene. DNA of the CDR3: TGCGCCAGCAGCGGAACCGGGACAGCCCTCTACGAGCAGTACTTC. Residues: CASSGTGTALYEQYF.

To note about this clone: The junction departs from germline at one end; a sequencing error may be responsible. The chain combines TRBV5-1 with TRBJ2-1; 9 nucleotides align to TRBD2. The CDR3 consists of 14 residues. Germline V gene lookup returns CDR1 SGHRS and CDR2 YFSETQ. For the CDR3, the DNA is TGCGCCAGCAGGTTGGGACTAGCCCCCAGTGAGCAGTTCTTC. Translating gives CASRLGLAPSEQFF.

The chain couples TRBV19 to TRBJ1-5; TRBD1 matches 10 bases. The CDR3 has 14 residues. The germline V gene has CDR1 LNHDA and CDR2 SQIVND (reference sequence). Trimming cost V 8 bases and J 2 bases; bases outside gene matches: 3. The DNA of the CDR3 is TGTGCCAGTGCCGGGACAGGGGGCAATCAGCCCCAGCATTTT. It encodes CASAGTGGNQPQHF.

This clone was counted once. The chain has TRBV5-1 and TRBJ1-2; D gene ambiguous. Germline CDR1 and CDR2: SGHRS and YFSETQ. Trimming removed 0 bases from V and 0 bases from J, with 6 bases in between. The CDR3 has 14 amino acids. The CDR3: CASSLDGSNYGYTF. The CDR3 bases are TGCGCCAGCAGCTTGGACGGTTCTAACTATGGCTACACCTTC. Full variable domain (remainder filled in from reference TRBV5-1 and TRBJ1-2): KAGVTQTPRYLIKTRGQQVTLSCSPISGHRSVSWYQQTPGQGLQFLFEYFSETQRNKGNFPGRFSGRQFSNSRSEMNVSTLELGDSALYLCASSLDGSNYGYTFGSGTRLTVV.

The chain is built from TRBV7-3 and TRBJ1-1; D perhaps matches TRBD1 (5 bases). This CDR3 comprises 13 residues. Germline V gene sequence: CDR1 SGHTA, CDR2 FQGTGA. The V gene lost 5 bases and the J gene lost 2 bases, with 9 bases spanning the gap. CDR3 amino acids: CASSAQGNTEAFF. CDR3 DNA: TGTGCCAGCAGCGCTCAGGGAAACACTGAAGCTTTCTTT.

This clone was observed a single time. V and J are TRBV4-1 and TRBJ2-3, with unresolved D. CDR3 length: 15 amino acids. V shed 2 bases and J shed 2 bases, with 11 bases lying between them. Germline V gene data show CDR1 as MGHRA and CDR2 as YSYEKL. The CDR3 protein is CASSQPFQNTDTQYF. CDR3 in DNA: TGCGCCAGCAGCCAACCCTTTCAGAACACAGATACGCAGTATTTT.

The chain is built from TRBV2 and TRBJ2-5; 7 bases are a match to TRBD2. Trimming cost V 6 bases and J 3 bases; bases outside gene matches: 7. CDR1 and CDR2 from the germline V gene are SNHLY and FYNNEI. There are 14 residues in the CDR3. DNA of the CDR3: TGTGCCAGCAGGAAACTGGGGGGGGAAGAGACCCAGTACTTC. Protein: CASRKLGGEETQYF.

This chain uses TRBV18 with TRBJ1-3, with D possibly matching TRBD1 (6 bases). Looked up from germline, CDR1 is KGHSH and CDR2 is LQKENI. Deletions cut 4 bases from V and 1 base from J, with 14 bases between. CDR3 length: 16 amino acids. CDR3 loop: CASSRATGQSGNTIYF. The DNA for the CDR3 is TGTGCCAGCTCACGGGCAACCGGACAGTCTGGAAACACCATATATTTT.

V is TRBV7-2 and J is TRBJ2-2; the match to TRBD1 covers 7 bases. The germline V gene has CDR1 SGHTA and CDR2 FQGNSA. The CDR3 is 14 residues long. The V and J ends lost 2 bases and 7 bases, in that order; junction bases with no gene match: 4. CDR3 sequence (DNA): TGTGCCAGCAGCTTAAGGGGGCCCGACGGGGAGCTGTTTTTT. Translating it yields CASSLRGPDGELFF. Supplemented by reference TRBV7-2 and TRBJ2-2, the full variable domain reads GAGVSQSPSNKVTEKGKDVELRCDPISGHTALYWYRQSLGQGLEFLIYFQGNSAPDKSGLPSDRFSAERTGGSVSTLTIQRTQQEDSAVYLCASSLRGPDGELFFGEGSRLTVL.

The rearrangement joins TRBV7-2 to TRBJ2-1; 7 bases fit TRBD1. The CDR3 runs to 17 residues. The V gene end was trimmed by 3 bases and the J gene end by 0 bases; junction bases not matched to a gene: 8. Germline assignment: CDR1 SGHTA and CDR2 FQGNSA. The chain's CDR3 is CASSFRQGPFSYNEQFF. CDR3 DNA: TGTGCCAGCAGCTTCAGACAGGGTCCGTTCTCCTACAATGAGCAGTTCTTC.

The chain has TRBV4-2 and TRBJ2-2; D perhaps matches TRBD2 (6 bases). CDR3 length: 17 amino acids. Germline V gene data show CDR1 as LGHNA and CDR2 as YNFKEQ. Trimming stripped 3 bases from V and 1 base from J, with 15 bases between. CDR3 nucleotide sequence: TGTGCCAGCAGCCACCCCGAGGGAGCGGGGAACACCGGGGAGCTGTTTTTT. Translation: CASSHPEGAGNTGELFF.

The table lists this clone with a count of one. This chain connects TRBV11-2 to TRBJ2-1, with TRBD2 matching over 13 bases. Germline trimming cut 8 bases from V and 1 base from J; bases unmatched to any gene: 14. The CDR3 loop spans 19 amino acids. Germline V gives CDR1 SGHAT, CDR2 FQNNGV. This CDR3 is CASGRDRKTSGRSYNEQFF. In nucleotides, the CDR3 is TGTGCCAGCGGCCGGGACAGGAAGACTAGCGGGAGGTCCTACAATGAGCAGTTCTTC.

The chain carries TRBV9 and TRBJ1-3; the D gene is possibly TRBD1 (5 bases). V was pared by 0 bases and J by 1 base, with 14 bases between. Germline-derived CDR1 and CDR2 are SGDLS and YYNGEE. The CDR3 runs 17 residues. The CDR3 region is CASSVALNSGSGNTIYF. Written as DNA, the CDR3 is TGTGCCAGCAGCGTAGCTCTGAATTCAGGGTCTGGAAACACCATATATTTT.

The chain employs TRBV20-1 and TRBJ2-7, with unresolved D. Trimming shortened V by 3 bases and J by 5 bases, and 8 bases separated the two germline ends. The CDR3 is made up of 11 amino acids. The germline V gene encodes CDR1 DFQATT and CDR2 SNEGSKA (reference sequence). In DNA form, the CDR3 reads TGCAGTGCTAGCCGAGGTGACGAGCAGTACTTC. Protein product: CSASRGDEQYF.

The chain uses TRBV11-2 and TRBJ2-3; possible D gene TRBD2, 5 bases. The V gene lost 5 bases and the J gene lost 6 bases, with 18 bases spanning the gap. The germline V gene encodes CDR1 SGHAT and CDR2 FQNNGV. CDR3 length equals 15 residues. The CDR3 reads CASSAQRGAADTQYF. The CDR3 DNA reads TGTGCCAGCAGCGCTCAACGGGGAGCCGCTGATACGCAGTATTTT.